The clone carrying this T cell receptor beta chain was counted only a few times. The antigen is not known. The data derive from a study of identical twins. Every one of the donors was a healthy Caucasian. Findings of the study overall: Modeled out-of-frame TCR alpha sharing in monozygotic twins fell below observed levels.

TCRdb ran MiXCR on the 5' RACE reads and lists one entry per CDR3 protein. Of 200,000 to 250,000 distinct CDR3 sequences listed, about 13% are singletons. The CDR3 covers 14 residues. CDR1 and CDR2 from the germline V gene are SGHTA and FQGNSA. V dropped 2 bases and J dropped 4 bases, with 11 bases sitting between them. The sample also formed part of further work on yellow fever vaccine responses in identical twins.

The rearrangement uses TRBV7-2 and TRBJ2-5; tentatively, D is TRBD2 (5 bases). The clonotype was recovered from a woman aged 18-29 years in good health. Sequencing was carried out using memory (CD45RO+) T cells sorted from blood. The CDR3 spells CASSLSLAGETQYF. In DNA, the CDR3 is TGTGCCAGCAGCTTAAGCTTGGCGGGAGAGACCCAGTACTTC.